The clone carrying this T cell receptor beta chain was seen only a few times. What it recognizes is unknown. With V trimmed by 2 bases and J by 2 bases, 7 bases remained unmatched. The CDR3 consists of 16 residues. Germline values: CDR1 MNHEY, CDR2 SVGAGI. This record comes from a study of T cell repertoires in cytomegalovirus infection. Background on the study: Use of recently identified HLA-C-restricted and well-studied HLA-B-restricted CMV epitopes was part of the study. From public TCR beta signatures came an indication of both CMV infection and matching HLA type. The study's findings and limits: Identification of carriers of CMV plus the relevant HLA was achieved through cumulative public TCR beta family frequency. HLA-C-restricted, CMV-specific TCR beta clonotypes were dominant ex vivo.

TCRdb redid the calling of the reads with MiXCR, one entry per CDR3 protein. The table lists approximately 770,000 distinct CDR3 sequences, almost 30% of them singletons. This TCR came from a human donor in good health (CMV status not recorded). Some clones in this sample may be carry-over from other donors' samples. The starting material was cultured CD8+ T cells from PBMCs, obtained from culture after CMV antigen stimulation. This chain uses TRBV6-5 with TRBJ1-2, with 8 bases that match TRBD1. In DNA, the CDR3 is TGTGCCAGCAGTTACAGGTGGAGACAGGGGAACTATGGCTACACCTTC. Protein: CASSYRWRQGNYGYTF.